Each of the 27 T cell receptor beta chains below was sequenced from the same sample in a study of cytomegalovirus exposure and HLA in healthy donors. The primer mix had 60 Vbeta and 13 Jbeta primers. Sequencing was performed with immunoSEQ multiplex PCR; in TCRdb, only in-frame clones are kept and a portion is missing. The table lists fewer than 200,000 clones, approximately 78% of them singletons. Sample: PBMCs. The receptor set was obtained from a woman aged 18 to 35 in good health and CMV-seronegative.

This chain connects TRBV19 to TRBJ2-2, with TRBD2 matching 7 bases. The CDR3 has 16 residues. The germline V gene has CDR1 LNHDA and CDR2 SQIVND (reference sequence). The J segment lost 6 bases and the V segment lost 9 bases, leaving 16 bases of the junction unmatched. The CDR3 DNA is TGTGCCAGCAAGGAGGGAGGTGGAACTAGCGCCGGGGAGCTGTTTTTT. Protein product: CASKEGGGTSAGELFF.

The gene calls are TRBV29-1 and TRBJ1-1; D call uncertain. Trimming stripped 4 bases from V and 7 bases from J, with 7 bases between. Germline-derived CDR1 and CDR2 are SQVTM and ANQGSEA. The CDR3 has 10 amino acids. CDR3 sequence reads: CSVGPSEAFF. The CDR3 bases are TGCAGCGTTGGGCCAAGTGAAGCTTTCTTT.

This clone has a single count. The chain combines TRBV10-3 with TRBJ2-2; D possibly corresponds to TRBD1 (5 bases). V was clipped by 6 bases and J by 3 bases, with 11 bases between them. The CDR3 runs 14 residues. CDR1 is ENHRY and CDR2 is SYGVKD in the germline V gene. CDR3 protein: CAIRPTAYTGELFF. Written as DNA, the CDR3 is TGTGCCATCAGACCGACAGCTTACACCGGGGAGCTGTTTTTT.

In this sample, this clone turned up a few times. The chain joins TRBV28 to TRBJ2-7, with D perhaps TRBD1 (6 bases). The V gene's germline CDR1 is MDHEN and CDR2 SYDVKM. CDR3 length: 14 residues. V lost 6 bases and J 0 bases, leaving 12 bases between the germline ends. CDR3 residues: CASRRQVTSYEQYF. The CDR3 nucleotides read TGTGCCAGCAGGAGACAGGTAACCTCCTACGAGCAGTACTTC. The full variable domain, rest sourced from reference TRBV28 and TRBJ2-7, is DVKVTQSSRYLVKRTGEKVFLECVQDMDHENMFWYRQDPGLGLRLIYFSYDVKMKEKGDIPEGYSVSREKKERFSLILESASTNQTSMYLCASRRQVTSYEQYFGPGTRLTVT.

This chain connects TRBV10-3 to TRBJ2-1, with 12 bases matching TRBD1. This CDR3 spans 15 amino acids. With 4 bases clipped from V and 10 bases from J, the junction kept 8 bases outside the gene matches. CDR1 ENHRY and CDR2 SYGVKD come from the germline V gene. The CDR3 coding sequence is TGTGCCATCAGTGGACCGGGACAGGGGGCTTCGGAGCAGTTCTTC. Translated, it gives CAISGPGQGASEQFF.

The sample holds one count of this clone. The CDR3 DNA follows: TGTGCCAGCAGCGGAGGCGTCAGCCTCGCAACTAATGAAAAACTGTTTTTT. It codes for CASSGGVSLATNEKLFF. The rearrangement joins TRBV7-9 to TRBJ1-4; D unresolved. The CDR3 runs 17 residues. Between the trimmed V and J ends, which lost 5 bases and 0 bases, there was a span of 16 bases. Germline loops: CDR1 SEHNR, CDR2 FQNEAQ (reference sequence).

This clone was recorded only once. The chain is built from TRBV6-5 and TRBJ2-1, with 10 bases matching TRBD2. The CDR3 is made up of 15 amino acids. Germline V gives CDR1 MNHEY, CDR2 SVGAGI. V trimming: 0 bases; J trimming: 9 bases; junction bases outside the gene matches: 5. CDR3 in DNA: TGTGCCAGCAGTTACTCAGCTAGCGGGAGTGGTGAGCAGTTCTTC. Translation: CASSYSASGSGEQFF.

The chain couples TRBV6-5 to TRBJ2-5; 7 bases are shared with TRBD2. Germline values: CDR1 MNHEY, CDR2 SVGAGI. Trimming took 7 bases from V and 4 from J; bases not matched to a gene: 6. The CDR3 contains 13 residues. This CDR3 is CASTPGGSETQYF. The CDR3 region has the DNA TGTGCCAGCACCCCCGGGGGGTCAGAGACCCAGTACTTC.

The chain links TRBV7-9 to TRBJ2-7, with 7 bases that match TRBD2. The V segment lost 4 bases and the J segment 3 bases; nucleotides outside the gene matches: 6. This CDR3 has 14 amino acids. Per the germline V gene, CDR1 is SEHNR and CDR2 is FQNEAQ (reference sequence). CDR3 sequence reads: CASSSGLADYEQYF. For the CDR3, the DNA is TGTGCCAGCAGCTCCGGGCTAGCGGACTACGAGCAGTACTTC.

Here the CDR3 reads CASSSLGLAGEYYEQYF. In nucleotides, the CDR3 is TGTGCCAGCTCATCGCTGGGGCTAGCGGGAGAGTACTACGAGCAGTACTTC. This chain connects TRBV18 to TRBJ2-7; TRBD2 matches at 10 bases. After removal of 5 bases from V and 3 bases from J, the junction contained 13 bases not matched to a gene. The CDR3 loop spans 17 amino acids. Germline lookup yields CDR1 KGHSH and CDR2 LQKENI. The full variable domain, in which reference TRBV18 and TRBJ2-7 provide the parts outside the CDR3, is NAGVMQNPRHLVRRRGQEARLRCSPMKGHSHVYWYRQLPEEGLKFMVYLQKENIIDESGMPKERFSAEFPKEGPSILRIQQVVRGDSAAYFCASSSLGLAGEYYEQYFGPGTRLTVT.

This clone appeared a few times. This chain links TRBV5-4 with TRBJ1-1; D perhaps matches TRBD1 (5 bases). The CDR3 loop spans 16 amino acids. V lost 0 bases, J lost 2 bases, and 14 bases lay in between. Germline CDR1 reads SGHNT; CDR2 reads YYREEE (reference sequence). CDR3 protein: CASSLELGLANTEAFF. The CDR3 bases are TGTGCCAGCAGCTTGGAGTTGGGGCTCGCAAACACTGAAGCTTTCTTT.

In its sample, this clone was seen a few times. CDR3 sequence: CASSPTGGFQDTQYF. The CDR3 DNA follows: TGTGCCAGCTCTCCCACAGGGGGCTTTCAAGATACGCAGTATTTT. This rearrangement joins TRBV18 to TRBJ2-3; 9 bases agree with TRBD1. The CDR3 consists of 15 residues. Trimming took 6 bases from V and 5 from J; bases not matched to a gene: 9. Germline CDR1 is KGHSH and CDR2 is LQKENI.

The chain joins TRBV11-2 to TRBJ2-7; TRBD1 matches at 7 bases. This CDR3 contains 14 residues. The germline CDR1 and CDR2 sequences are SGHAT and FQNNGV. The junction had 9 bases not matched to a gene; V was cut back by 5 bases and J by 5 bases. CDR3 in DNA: TGTGCCAGCAGCGCCGGGACAGAGGTTAACGAGCAGTACTTC. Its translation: CASSAGTEVNEQYF.

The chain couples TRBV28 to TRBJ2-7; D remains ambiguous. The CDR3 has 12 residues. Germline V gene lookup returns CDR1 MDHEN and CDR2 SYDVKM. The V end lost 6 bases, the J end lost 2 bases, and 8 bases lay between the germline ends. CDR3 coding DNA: TGTGCCAGCAGCCCTAGAGCCTACGAGCAGTACTTC. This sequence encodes CASSPRAYEQYF.

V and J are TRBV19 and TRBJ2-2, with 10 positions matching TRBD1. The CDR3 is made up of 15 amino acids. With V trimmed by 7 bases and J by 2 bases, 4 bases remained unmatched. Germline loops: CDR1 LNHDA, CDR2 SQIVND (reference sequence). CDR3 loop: CASNDRGLNTGELFF. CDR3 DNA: TGTGCCAGTAATGACAGGGGGCTTAACACCGGGGAGCTGTTTTTT. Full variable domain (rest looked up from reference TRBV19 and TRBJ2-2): DGGITQSPKYLFRKEGQNVTLSCEQNLNHDAMYWYRQDPGQGLRLIYYSQIVNDFQKGDIAEGYSVSREKKESFPLTVTSAQKNPTAFYLCASNDRGLNTGELFFGEGSRLTVL.

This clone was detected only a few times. The chain's CDR3 is CASSPPGQARYEQYV. CDR3 in DNA: TGTGCCAGCTCACCACCGGGACAGGCAAGGTACGAGCAGTACGTC. The chain recombines TRBV18 with TRBJ2-7; 8 positions match TRBD1. Germline V gives CDR1 KGHSH, CDR2 LQKENI. The CDR3 consists of 15 residues. Trimming at V came to 0 bases and at J to 4 bases, leaving 5 bases not matched to a gene.

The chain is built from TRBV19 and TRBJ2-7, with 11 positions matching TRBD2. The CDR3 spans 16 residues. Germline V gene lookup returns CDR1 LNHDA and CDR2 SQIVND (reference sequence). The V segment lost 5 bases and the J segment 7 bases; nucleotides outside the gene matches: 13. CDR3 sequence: CASSPYSTSGVREQYF. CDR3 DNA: TGTGCCAGTAGTCCCTACTCGACTAGCGGGGTGAGGGAGCAGTACTTC.

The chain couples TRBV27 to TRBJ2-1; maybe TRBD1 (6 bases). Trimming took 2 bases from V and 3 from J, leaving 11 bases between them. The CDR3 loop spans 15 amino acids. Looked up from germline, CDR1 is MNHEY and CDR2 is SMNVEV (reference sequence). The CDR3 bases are TGTGCCAGCAGTTTAAGGGGGACGTACTACAATGAGCAGTTCTTC. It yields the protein CASSLRGTYYNEQFF.

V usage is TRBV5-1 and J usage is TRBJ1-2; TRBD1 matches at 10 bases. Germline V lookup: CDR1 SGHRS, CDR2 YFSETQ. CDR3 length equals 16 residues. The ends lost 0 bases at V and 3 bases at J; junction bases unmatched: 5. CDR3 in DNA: TGCGCCAGCAGCTTGGTTCGGGACAGGGGTGACTATGGCTACACCTTC. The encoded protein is CASSLVRDRGDYGYTF.

The CDR3 region is CASSPRDRGRINYGYTF. DNA of the CDR3: TGTGCCAGTAGTCCCCGGGACAGGGGCCGTATTAACTATGGCTACACCTTC. The rearrangement uses TRBV19 and TRBJ1-2; 10 nucleotides match TRBD1. J lost 1 base, V lost 5 bases, and 10 bases had no gene match. From germline, CDR1 is LNHDA and CDR2 SQIVND (reference sequence). The CDR3 loop spans 17 amino acids.

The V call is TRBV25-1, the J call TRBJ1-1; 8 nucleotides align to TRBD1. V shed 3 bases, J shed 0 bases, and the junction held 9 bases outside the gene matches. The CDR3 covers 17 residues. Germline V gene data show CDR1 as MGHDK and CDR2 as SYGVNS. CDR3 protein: CASSDRRTGNMNTEAFF. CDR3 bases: TGTGCCAGCAGTGACAGACGGACAGGGAACATGAACACTGAAGCTTTCTTT.

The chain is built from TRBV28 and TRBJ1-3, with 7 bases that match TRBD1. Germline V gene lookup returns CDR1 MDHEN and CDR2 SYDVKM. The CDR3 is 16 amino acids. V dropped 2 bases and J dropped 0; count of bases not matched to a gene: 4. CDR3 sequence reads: CASSLRTGNSGNTIYF. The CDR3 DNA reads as TGTGCCAGCAGTTTAAGGACAGGAAACTCTGGAAACACCATATATTTT.

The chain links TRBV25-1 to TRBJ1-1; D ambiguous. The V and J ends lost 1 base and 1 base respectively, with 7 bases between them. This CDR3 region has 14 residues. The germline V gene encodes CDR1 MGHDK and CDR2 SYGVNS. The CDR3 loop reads CASSEWEGNTEAFF. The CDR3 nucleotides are TGTGCCAGCAGTGAATGGGAGGGGAACACTGAAGCTTTCTTT.

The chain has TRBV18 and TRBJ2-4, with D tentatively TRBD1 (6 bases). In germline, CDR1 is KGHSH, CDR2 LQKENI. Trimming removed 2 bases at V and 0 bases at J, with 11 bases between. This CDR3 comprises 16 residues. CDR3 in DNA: TGTGCCAGCTCACCATTACAGGGAACAGCCAAAAACATTCAGTACTTC. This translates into CASSPLQGTAKNIQYF.

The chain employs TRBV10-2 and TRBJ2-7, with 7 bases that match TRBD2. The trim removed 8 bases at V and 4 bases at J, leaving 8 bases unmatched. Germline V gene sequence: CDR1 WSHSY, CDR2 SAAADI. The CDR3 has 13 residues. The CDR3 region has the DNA TGCGCCAGCTCGAGACTAGCAGAATACGAGCAGTACGTC. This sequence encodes CASSRLAEYEQYV.

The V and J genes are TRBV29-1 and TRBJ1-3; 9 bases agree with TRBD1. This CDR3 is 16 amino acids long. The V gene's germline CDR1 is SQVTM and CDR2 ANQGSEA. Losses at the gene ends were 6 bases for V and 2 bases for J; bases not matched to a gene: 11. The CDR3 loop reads CSVWGSQGATGNTIYF. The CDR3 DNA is TGCAGCGTGTGGGGGTCACAGGGGGCCACTGGAAACACCATATATTTT.

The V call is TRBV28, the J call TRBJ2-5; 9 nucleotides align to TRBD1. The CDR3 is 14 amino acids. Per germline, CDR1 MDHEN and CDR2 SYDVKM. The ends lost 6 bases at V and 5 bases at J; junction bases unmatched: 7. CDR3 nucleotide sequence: TGTGCCAGCAGCCCGAACAGGGGGCAGGAGACCCAGTACTTC. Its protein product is CASSPNRGQETQYF.